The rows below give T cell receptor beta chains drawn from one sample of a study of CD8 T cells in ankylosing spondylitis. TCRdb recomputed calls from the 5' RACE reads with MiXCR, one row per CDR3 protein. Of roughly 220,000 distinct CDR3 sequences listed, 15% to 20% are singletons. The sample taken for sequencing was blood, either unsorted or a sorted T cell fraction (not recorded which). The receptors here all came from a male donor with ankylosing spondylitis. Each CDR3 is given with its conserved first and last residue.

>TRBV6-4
CASRETVGGPEAFF
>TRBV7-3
CASSLTSLTGARYNEQFF
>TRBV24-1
CATSDAGDRGSEAFF
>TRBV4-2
CASSQPGLADTGELFF
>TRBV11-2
CASSLHLGTDTLWGYTF
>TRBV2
CASSGKGRGSYNEQFF
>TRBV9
CASSPASEGNYEQYF
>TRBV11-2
CASSSPVVADTSFTDTQYF
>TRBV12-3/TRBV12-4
CASRDFRKAYNEQFF
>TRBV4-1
CASSQGGQGWNQPQHF